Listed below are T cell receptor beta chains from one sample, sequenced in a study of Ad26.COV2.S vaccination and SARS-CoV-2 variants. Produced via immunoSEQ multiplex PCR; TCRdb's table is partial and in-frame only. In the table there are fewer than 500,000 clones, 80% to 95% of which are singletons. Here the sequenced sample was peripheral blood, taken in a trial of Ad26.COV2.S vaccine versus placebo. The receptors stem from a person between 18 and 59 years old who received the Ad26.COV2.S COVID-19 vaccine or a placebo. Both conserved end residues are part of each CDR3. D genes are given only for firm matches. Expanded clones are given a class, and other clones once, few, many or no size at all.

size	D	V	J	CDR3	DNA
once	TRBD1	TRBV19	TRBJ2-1	CASMGHRGIYNEQFF	TGTGCCAGTATGGGCCACAGGGGCATCTACAATGAGCAGTTCTTC
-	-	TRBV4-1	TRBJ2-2	CASSQDTLAAGELFF	TGCGCCAGCAGCCAAGACACCTTAGCGGCCGGGGAGCTGTTTTTT
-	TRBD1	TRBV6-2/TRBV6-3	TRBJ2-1	CASSAYTGTGVGNEQFF	TGTGCCAGCAGCGCCTACACCGGGACAGGGGTAGGGAATGAGCAGTTCTTC
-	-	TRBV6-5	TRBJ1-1	CASSSLWVGNTEAFF	TGTGCCAGCAGCTCCCTCTGGGTCGGGAACACTGAAGCTTTCTTT
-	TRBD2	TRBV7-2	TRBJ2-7	CASSLNGGAGGYEQYF	TGTGCCAGCAGCTTAAACGGGGGAGCGGGGGGCTACGAGCAGTACTTC
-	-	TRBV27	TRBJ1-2	CASSLLQVHYGYTF	TGTGCCAGTTCACTCCTACAGGTCCACTATGGCTACACCTTC
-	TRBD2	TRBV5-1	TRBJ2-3	CASSFGGGVDTQYF	TGCGCCAGCAGCTTCGGCGGGGGGGTAGATACGCAGTATTTT
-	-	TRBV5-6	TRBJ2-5	CASSLRETQYF	TGTGCCAGCAGCTTGAGGGAGACCCAGTACTTC
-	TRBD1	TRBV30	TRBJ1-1	CAWSPGGFMNTEAFF	TGTGCCTGGAGTCCAGGGGGATTCATGAACACTGAAGCTTTCTTT
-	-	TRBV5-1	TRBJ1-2	CASSFQGRDGYTF	TGCGCCAGCAGCTTCCAGGGTAGGGACGGCTACACCTTC
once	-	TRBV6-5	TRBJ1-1	CASNLPWSEAFF	TGTGCCAGCAATTTGCCGTGGAGTGAAGCTTTCTTT
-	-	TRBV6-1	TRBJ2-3	CASSEGLGVTQYF	TGTGCCAGCAGTGAAGGGTTGGGTGTTACGCAGTATTTT
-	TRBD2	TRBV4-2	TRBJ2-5	CASSQGMSGTSGETQYF	TGTGCCAGCAGCCAGGGAATGAGCGGGACCTCCGGTGAGACCCAGTACTTC
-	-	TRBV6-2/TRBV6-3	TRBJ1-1	CASSYMGARTEAFF	TGTGCCAGCAGTTACATGGGGGCGAGGACTGAAGCTTTCTTT
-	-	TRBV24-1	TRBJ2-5	CATSGGPERDGETQYF	TGTGCCACCAGTGGCGGCCCCGAGAGGGATGGAGAGACCCAGTACTTC
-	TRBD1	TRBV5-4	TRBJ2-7	CASSLPGQGPYEQYF	TGTGCCAGCAGCCTCCCCGGACAGGGTCCCTACGAGCAGTACTTC
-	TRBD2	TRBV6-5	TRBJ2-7	CASSRLAITEQEQYF	TGTGCCAGCAGCAGACTAGCGATCACGGAACAAGAGCAGTACTTC
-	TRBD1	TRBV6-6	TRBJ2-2	CASSYSGTGGTGELFF	TGTGCCAGCAGTTACTCCGGGACAGGGGGCACCGGGGAGCTGTTTTTT
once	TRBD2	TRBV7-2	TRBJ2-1	CASSLHREGSYNEQFF	TGTGCCAGCAGCTTACACCGGGAGGGCTCCTACAATGAGCAGTTCTTC
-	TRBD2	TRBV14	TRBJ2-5	CASSQGLAGQTQYF	TGTGCCAGCAGCCAAGGGCTAGCGGGCCAGACCCAGTACTTC
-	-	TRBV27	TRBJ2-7	CASSFGKGYEQYF	TGTGCCAGCAGTTTTGGAAAGGGGTACGAGCAGTACTTC
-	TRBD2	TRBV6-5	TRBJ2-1	CASSPSGSSYNEQFF	TGTGCCAGCAGTCCTAGCGGTTCCTCCTACAATGAGCAGTTCTTC
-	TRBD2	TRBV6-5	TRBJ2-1	CASSQAGTKAEQFF	TGTGCCAGCAGCCAAGCCGGGACTAAAGCTGAGCAGTTCTTC
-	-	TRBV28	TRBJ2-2	CASSPPGVGTGELFF	TGTGCCAGCAGTCCTCCAGGGGTTGGCACCGGGGAGCTGTTTTTT
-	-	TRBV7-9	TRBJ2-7	CASTLDGSYEQYF	TGTGCCAGCACCCTGGACGGCTCCTACGAGCAGTACTTC
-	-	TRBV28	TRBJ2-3	CASTPRGNTQYF	TGTGCCAGCACCCCCCGGGGAAATACGCAGTATTTT
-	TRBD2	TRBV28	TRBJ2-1	CASSTWWQSPWTSGSSYNEQFF	TGTGCCAGCAGCACATGGTGGCAGAGCCCTTGGACTAGCGGGAGTTCTTACAATGAGCAGTTCTTC
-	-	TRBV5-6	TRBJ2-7	CASQLREFEQYF	TGTGCCAGCCAATTACGGGAGTTTGAGCAGTACTTC
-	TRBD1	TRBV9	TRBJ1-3	CASSVEENRGLYGNTIYF	TGTGCCAGCAGCGTCGAAGAAAACAGGGGGCTATATGGAAACACCATATATTTT
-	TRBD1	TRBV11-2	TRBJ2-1	CASSLGVTGRNEQFF	TGTGCCAGCAGCTTAGGTGTGACAGGGCGTAATGAGCAGTTCTTC
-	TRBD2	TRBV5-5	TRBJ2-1	CASSLMLAGNLYNEQFF	TGTGCCAGCAGCTTGATGCTAGCGGGGAACCTGTACAATGAGCAGTTCTTC
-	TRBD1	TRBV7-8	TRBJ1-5	CASSLAGTASQPQHF	TGTGCCAGCAGCTTAGCCGGGACAGCAAGTCAGCCCCAGCATTTT
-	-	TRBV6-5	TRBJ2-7	CASSSGAGYEQYF	TGTGCCAGCAGTTCAGGGGCTGGCTACGAGCAGTACTTC
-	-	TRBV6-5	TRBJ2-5	CASSYVQGQETQYF	TGTGCCAGCAGTTACGTCCAGGGTCAAGAGACCCAGTACTTC
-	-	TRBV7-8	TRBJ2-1	CASSLAGNRYNEQFF	TGTGCCAGCAGCTTAGCTGGTAACCGATACAATGAGCAGTTCTTC
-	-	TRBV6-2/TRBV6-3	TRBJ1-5	CASSPGLSNQPQHF	TGTGCCAGCAGCCCGGGGCTAAGCAATCAGCCCCAGCATTTT
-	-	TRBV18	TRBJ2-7	CASSPPGSSYEQYF	TGTGCCAGCTCACCGCCAGGTTCCTCCTACGAGCAGTACTTC
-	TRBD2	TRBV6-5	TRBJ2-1	CASSSGGSRNNEQFF	TGTGCCAGCAGTTCCGGCGGGAGTAGAAACAATGAGCAGTTCTTC
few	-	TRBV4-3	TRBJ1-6	CASSQDRALGSPLHF	TGCGCCAGCAGCCAAGATAGGGCCTTAGGTTCACCCCTCCACTTT
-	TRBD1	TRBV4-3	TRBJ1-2	CASSQGSWDRVGYGYTF	TGCGCCAGCAGCCAAGGTAGTTGGGACAGGGTAGGCTATGGCTACACCTTC